This TCR beta chain was found in a study of blood T cells in healthy people across ages. The sample holds a few counts of this clonotype. Its antigen is still unknown. The amount of total RNA extracted per sample was at least 5.5 micrograms. Points from the study as a whole: Strong correlation was found linking TCR beta diversity to naive T cell percentage.

A second 7 to 11 cycle PCR used barcoded and J-beta primers. From the 5' RACE reads, TCRdb called clonotypes with MiXCR, one entry per CDR3 protein. The sample consists of approximately 810,000 distinct CDR3 sequences, around 26% of them appearing once. Germline V CDR1 and CDR2: DFQATT, SNEGSKA (reference sequence). The CDR3 covers 13 residues. Trimming pared 6 bases from V and 0 bases from J, leaving 11 bases between. Sequencing was done on a sample of blood. The rearrangement links TRBV20-1 to TRBJ1-1, with D tentatively TRBD1 (5 bases). The sequence was obtained from a woman older than 75 in good health. The CDR3 reads CSAAQAVNTEAFF. The CDR3 region has the DNA TGCAGTGCAGCACAGGCTGTGAACACTGAAGCTTTCTTT.